The 6 T cell receptor beta chains below were found in one sample sequenced in a study of T cell changes during pregnancy in multiple sclerosis. The table came from immunoSEQ multiplex PCR; TCRdb's copy has only in-frame clones and leaves some out. The sample has about 93,000 clones, 80% to 95% seen once. The material was peripheral blood, obtained before pregnancy. The receptors were sampled from a female donor with multiple sclerosis, enrolled in a pregnancy study.

CDR3 nucleotides: TGCGCCAGCAGCTTGGCAGGTCGGGGGGAAGCTTTCTTT. Its translation is CASSLAGRGEAFF. V gene TRBV5-1 combines with J gene TRBJ1-1; TRBD1 might be the D (5 bases). This CDR3 has 13 residues. The ends were cut back, 0 bases at V and 8 bases at J, with 11 bases in the middle. Germline assignment: CDR1 SGHRS and CDR2 YFSETQ.

V and J are TRBV7-3 and TRBJ2-1, with D possibly TRBD2 on 6 matching bases. V lost 5 bases, J lost 6 bases, and 14 bases lay in between. Per the germline V gene, CDR1 is SGHTA and CDR2 is FQGTGA. This CDR3 region has 14 residues. The CDR3 DNA reads TGTGCCAGCAGCCCCTCGGGACTGTCCAATGAGCAGTTCTTC. It codes for CASSPSGLSNEQFF.

V and J are TRBV6-1 and TRBJ2-2; a weak D match, TRBD2 (6 bases). Trimming stripped 7 bases from V and 6 bases from J, with 15 bases between. CDR3 length: 14 residues. Germline CDR1 MNHNS, CDR2 SASEGT. DNA of the CDR3: TGTGCCAGCACTATGACTAGTCTCTCCGGGGAGCTGTTTTTT. The encoded protein is CASTMTSLSGELFF.

The chain couples TRBV10-3 to TRBJ2-7; 11 nucleotides align to TRBD2. Germline CDR1 is ENHRY and CDR2 is SYGVKD. The junction had 4 bases not matched to a gene; V was cut back by 6 bases and J by 6 bases. The CDR3 sequence is 13 residues long. The CDR3 sequence is CAISPGTSGEQYF. CDR3 coding DNA: TGTGCCATCAGCCCCGGGACTAGCGGCGAGCAGTACTTC.

The rearrangement links TRBV5-1 to TRBJ2-5, with D perhaps TRBD1 (6 bases). The CDR3 loop spans 14 amino acids. Germline CDR1 reads SGHRS; CDR2 reads YFSETQ. The V end was cut by 0 bases, the J end by 2 bases, with 8 bases between. CDR3 sequence reads: CASSLGDTQETQYF. The CDR3 region has the DNA TGCGCCAGCAGCTTGGGGGACACTCAAGAGACCCAGTACTTC.

The CDR3 protein is CASSQTYRGGAYEQYF. The CDR3 region has the DNA TGCGCCAGCAGCCAAACCTATCGGGGGGGGGCCTACGAGCAGTACTTC. The rearrangement joins TRBV4-1 to TRBJ2-7; 8 positions agree with TRBD2. The germline V gene encodes CDR1 MGHRA and CDR2 YSYEKL. With 2 bases clipped from V and 2 bases from J, the junction kept 8 bases outside the gene matches. The CDR3 has 16 residues.